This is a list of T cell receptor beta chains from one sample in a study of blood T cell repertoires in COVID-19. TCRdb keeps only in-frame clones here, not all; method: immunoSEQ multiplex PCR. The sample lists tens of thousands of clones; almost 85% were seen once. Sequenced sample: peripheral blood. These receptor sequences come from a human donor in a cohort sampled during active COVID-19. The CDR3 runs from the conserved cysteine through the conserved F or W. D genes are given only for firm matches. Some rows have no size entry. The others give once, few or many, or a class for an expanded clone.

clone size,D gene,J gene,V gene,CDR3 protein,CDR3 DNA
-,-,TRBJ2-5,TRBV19,CASSLWEEETQYF,TGTGCCAGTAGTCTATGGGAGGAAGAGACCCAGTACTTC
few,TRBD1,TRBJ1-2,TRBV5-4,CASSLGQGSTYGYTF,TGTGCCAGCAGCTTGGGACAGGGTTCTACCTATGGCTACACCTTC
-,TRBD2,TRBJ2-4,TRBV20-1,CSASPSGRANIQYF,TGCAGTGCTAGTCCTAGCGGGAGGGCAAACATTCAGTACTTC
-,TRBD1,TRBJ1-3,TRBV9,CASSVEQGSGNTIYF,TGTGCCAGCAGCGTAGAACAGGGGTCTGGAAACACCATATATTTT
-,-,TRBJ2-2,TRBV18,CASSPTSGMSNTGELFF,TGTGCCAGCTCTCCGACCTCGGGGATGTCGAACACCGGGGAGCTGTTTTTT
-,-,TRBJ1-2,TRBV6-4,CASSDSTVPSRGYTF,TGTGCCAGCAGTGACTCCACAGTGCCCTCCCGGGGCTACACCTTC
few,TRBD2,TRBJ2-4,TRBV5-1,CASSLEPFSGRAGDIQYF,TGCGCCAGCAGCTTGGAGCCGTTTAGCGGGAGGGCAGGGGACATTCAGTACTTC
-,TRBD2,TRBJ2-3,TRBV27,CASSPSGAYTDTQYF,TGTGCCAGCAGTCCAAGCGGGGCTTACACAGATACGCAGTATTTT
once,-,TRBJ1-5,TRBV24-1,CATSDPTSNQPQHF,TGTGCCACCAGTGACCCCACCAGTAATCAGCCCCAGCATTTT
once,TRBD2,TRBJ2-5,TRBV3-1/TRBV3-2,CASSRTSDQETQYF,TGTGCCAGCAGCCGGACTAGCGACCAAGAGACCCAGTACTTC
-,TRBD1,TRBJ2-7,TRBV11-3,CASSRPRTGSYEQYF,TGTGCCAGCAGCCGTCCCCGGACAGGCTCCTACGAGCAGTACTTC
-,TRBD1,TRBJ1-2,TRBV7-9,CASSLRGQDGYTF,TGTGCCAGCAGCTTACGAGGACAGGATGGCTACACCTTC
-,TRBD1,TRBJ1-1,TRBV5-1,CASSLEQGGGEAFF,TGCGCCAGCAGTCTCGAACAGGGGGGTGGTGAAGCTTTCTTT
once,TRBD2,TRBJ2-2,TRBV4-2,CASSQDASGTSGTGELFF,TGTGCCAGCAGCCAAGACGCCTCCGGGACTAGCGGGACCGGGGAGCTGTTTTTT
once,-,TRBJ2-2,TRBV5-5,CASSSETVNTGELFF,TGTGCCAGCAGCTCGGAGACGGTTAACACCGGGGAGCTGTTTTTT
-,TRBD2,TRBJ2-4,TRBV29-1,CSVVGQRTSGTKNIQYF,TGCAGCGTTGTAGGTCAGCGGACTAGCGGGACCAAAAACATTCAGTACTTC
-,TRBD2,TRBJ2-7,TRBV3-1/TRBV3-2,CASSQEGAASGLSYEQYF,TGTGCCAGCAGCCAAGAGGGGGCGGCTAGCGGGCTCTCCTACGAGCAGTACTTC
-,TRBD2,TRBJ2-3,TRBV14,CASSQLGGSTDTQYF,TGTGCCAGCAGCCAATTGGGCGGGAGTACAGATACGCAGTATTTT
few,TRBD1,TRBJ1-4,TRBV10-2,CASCRGNEKLFF,TGCGCCAGCTGCAGGGGGAATGAAAAACTGTTTTTT